A selection of T cell receptor beta chains follows, all from one sample in a study of shared clonotypes between healthy human individuals. Here immunoSEQ multiplex PCR was the method, and the copy in TCRdb shows in-frame clones only, minus some. The sample lists roughly 500,000 clones; 95% to 97% were seen once. Sequencing was carried out using naive CD4+ T cells sorted from blood. These TCRs come from a woman in her 30s in good health. The CDR3 runs from the conserved cysteine through the conserved F or W. A D gene is named only where the DNA matches it firmly. Clone sizes are given selectively: once, few, many, or a class where the clone is expanded.

TRBV5-4	once	TRBD2	TRBJ2-1	TGTGCCAGCAGCCTGGGAGGACTAGCGTCGAGCTCCTACAATGAGCAGTTCTTC	CASSLGGLASSSYNEQFF
TRBV5-6	-	-	TRBJ2-7	TGTGCCAGCAGCTTAATGTGGGGACTCACGCGCGACGAGCAGTACTTC	CASSLMWGLTRDEQYF
TRBV28	-	TRBD1	TRBJ1-1	TGTGCCAGCAGTAGAGGGGGCTTGGGGACTGAAGCTTTCTTT	CASSRGGLGTEAFF
TRBV30	-	TRBD1	TRBJ2-2	TGTGCCTGGAGAGACAGGGGAAACACCGGGGAGCTGTTTTTT	CAWRDRGNTGELFF
TRBV27	-	-	TRBJ2-7	TGTGCCAGCAGTTTATCGACGGGATATTGGGCCGCAAGGGGCGAGCAGTACTTC	CASSLSTGYWAARGEQYF
TRBV28	-	-	TRBJ2-7	TGTGCCAGCAGTTTACGGCAGGGGTACGAGCAGTACTTC	CASSLRQGYEQYF
TRBV2	-	-	TRBJ2-7	TGTGCCAGCAGTGAGGTGCCCTCCGTCAGTCGGAGCTCCTACGAGCAGTACTTC	CASSEVPSVSRSSYEQYF
TRBV19	-	-	TRBJ2-1	TGTGCCAGTAGTATCGAGGGAGCCCTCCGCAATGAGCAGTTCTTC	CASSIEGALRNEQFF
TRBV15	-	-	TRBJ2-2	TGTGCCACCAGCAGAGTAAGACCCTCGAACACCGGGGAGCTGTTTTTT	CATSRVRPSNTGELFF
TRBV15	few	-	TRBJ1-1	TGTGCCACCAGCAGAGAGCGGACGGAGGGGAAAGCTTTCTTT	CATSRERTEGKAFF
TRBV7-2	-	TRBD2	TRBJ2-1	TGTGCCAGCAGCTTAATACTAGCGGGAGAGAATGAGCAGTTCTTC	CASSLILAGENEQFF
TRBV28	-	-	TRBJ1-1	TGTGCCAGCAGTCCACCGGGGGGGAGCGCTGAAGCTTTCTTT	CASSPPGGSAEAFF
TRBV4-1	-	TRBD1	TRBJ2-7	TGCGCCAGCAGCCAAGCCCTGACCCCCAGGGGGCAAGGCCTTTACGAGCAGTACTTC	CASSQALTPRGQGLYEQYF
TRBV10-1	-	-	TRBJ2-7	TGCGCCAGCAGGGGAGGACCAGCCCGTTTGGGCCACGAGCAGTACTTC	CASRGGPARLGHEQYF
TRBV5-6	-	-	TRBJ2-4	TGTGCCAGCAGCTTGGGAAGGTTAGCCGGTGACATTCAGTACTTC	CASSLGRLAGDIQYF
TRBV18	-	-	TRBJ2-7	TGTGCCAGCTCATCGGACTTGGTGGTCGACGAGCAGTACTTC	CASSSDLVVDEQYF
TRBV30	-	-	TRBJ2-7	TGTGCCTCCACTAGGAGTGGCGAGCAGTACTTC	CASTRSGEQYF
TRBV5-1	-	TRBD1	TRBJ2-1	TGCGCCAGCAGCCCAACGACAGGGGAGGCCTACAATGAGCAGTTCTTC	CASSPTTGEAYNEQFF
TRBV18	-	-	TRBJ2-2	TGTGCCAGCTCACCACCGGGTGCGAACACCGGGGAGCTGTTTTTT	CASSPPGANTGELFF
TRBV11-2	-	-	TRBJ2-7	TGTGCCAGCAGCCCACTAGGGGGAGGGTTTAGGGTAGGGTCCGAGCAGTACTTC	CASSPLGGGFRVGSEQYF
TRBV28	-	-	TRBJ1-2	TGTGCCAGCAGTTTATTGGGCATCTATGGCTACACCTTC	CASSLLGIYGYTF
TRBV6-1	-	-	TRBJ2-5	TGTGCCAGCAGTGACGTACTAGGAAGAGAGACCCAGTACTTC	CASSDVLGRETQYF
TRBV4-1	-	TRBD2	TRBJ2-3	TGCGCCAGCAGCCAAGAAGGGACTAGCGGATGGTTCTCCGATACGCAGTATTTT	CASSQEGTSGWFSDTQYF
TRBV11-2	-	TRBD1	TRBJ1-2	TGTGCCAGCAGCCAAACGACAGGGGACTATGGCTACACCTTC	CASSQTTGDYGYTF
TRBV15	-	-	TRBJ2-1	TGTGCCACCAGCAGAGATCCGACTAGCAATGAGCAGTTCTTC	CATSRDPTSNEQFF
TRBV7-9	-	TRBD2	TRBJ2-7	TGTGCCAGCAGCCCTCTCCGGGAGGGGCACTACGAGCAGTACTTC	CASSPLREGHYEQYF
TRBV6-5	-	-	TRBJ2-3	TGTGCCAGCAGTTCCGCGGGGTCGCGAGAGCCAGATACGCAGTATTTT	CASSSAGSREPDTQYF
TRBV19	-	-	TRBJ2-5	TGTGCCAGTAGTATAGAAGGGGAGACCCAGTACTTC	CASSIEGETQYF
TRBV27	-	-	TRBJ1-6	TGTGCCAGCAGTACCACCGCCCCAGCTTTGGGCTCACCCCTCCACTTT	CASSTTAPALGSPLHF
TRBV5-1	-	TRBD2	TRBJ2-1	TGCGCCAGCAGCGGGTCAGCGGGAGCGGTCAATGAGCAGTTCTTC	CASSGSAGAVNEQFF
TRBV6-5	once	TRBD1	TRBJ2-7	TGTGCCAGCAGTTCGACAGGGGGCGGAATCCACGAGCAGTACTTC	CASSSTGGGIHEQYF